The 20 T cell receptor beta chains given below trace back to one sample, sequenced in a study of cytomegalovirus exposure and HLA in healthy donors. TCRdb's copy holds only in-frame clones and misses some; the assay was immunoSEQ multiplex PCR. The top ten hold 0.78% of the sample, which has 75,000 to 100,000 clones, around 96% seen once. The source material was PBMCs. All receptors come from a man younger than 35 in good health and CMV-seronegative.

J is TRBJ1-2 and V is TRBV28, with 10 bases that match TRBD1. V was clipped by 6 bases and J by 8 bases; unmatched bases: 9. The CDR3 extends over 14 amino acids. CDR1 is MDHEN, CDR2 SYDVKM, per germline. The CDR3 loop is CASSPGTGVRGYTF. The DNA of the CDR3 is TGTGCCAGCAGCCCCGGGACAGGGGTTCGGGGCTACACCTTC.

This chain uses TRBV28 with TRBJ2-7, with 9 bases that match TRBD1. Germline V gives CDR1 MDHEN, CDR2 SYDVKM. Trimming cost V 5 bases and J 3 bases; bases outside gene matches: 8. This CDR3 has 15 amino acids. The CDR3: CASSQPTGGHYEQYF. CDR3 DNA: TGTGCCAGCAGTCAGCCGACAGGGGGGCACTACGAGCAGTACTTC.

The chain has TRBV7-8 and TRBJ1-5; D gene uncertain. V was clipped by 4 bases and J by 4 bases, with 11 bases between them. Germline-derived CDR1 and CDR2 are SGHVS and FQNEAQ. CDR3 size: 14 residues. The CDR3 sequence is CASSYLRGNQPQHF. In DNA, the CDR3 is TGTGCCAGCAGCTACTTACGGGGAAATCAGCCCCAGCATTTT.

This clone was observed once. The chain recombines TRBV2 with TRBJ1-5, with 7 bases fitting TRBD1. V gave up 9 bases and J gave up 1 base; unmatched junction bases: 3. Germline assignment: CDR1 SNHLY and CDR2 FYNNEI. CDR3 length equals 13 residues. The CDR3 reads CASTGESNQPQHF. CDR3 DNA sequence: TGTGCCAGTACAGGGGAGAGCAATCAGCCCCAGCATTTT.

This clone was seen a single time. CDR3 in amino acids: CASSGGPRTGGIGYTF. In DNA form, the CDR3 reads TGTGCCAGCAGCGGCGGTCCCAGGACAGGGGGCATCGGCTACACCTTC. This chain joins TRBV5-4 and TRBJ1-2; 11 nucleotides match TRBD1. J gave up 8 bases and V 4 bases, and 13 bases lay outside the gene matches. The germline gives CDR1 SGHNT, CDR2 YYREEE (reference sequence). The CDR3 sequence is 16 residues long.

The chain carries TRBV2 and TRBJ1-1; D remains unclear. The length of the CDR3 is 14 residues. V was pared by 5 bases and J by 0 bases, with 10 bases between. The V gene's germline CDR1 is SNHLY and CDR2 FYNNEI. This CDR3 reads CASSLQSMNTEAFF. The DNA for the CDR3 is TGTGCCAGCAGTTTACAGAGCATGAACACTGAAGCTTTCTTT.

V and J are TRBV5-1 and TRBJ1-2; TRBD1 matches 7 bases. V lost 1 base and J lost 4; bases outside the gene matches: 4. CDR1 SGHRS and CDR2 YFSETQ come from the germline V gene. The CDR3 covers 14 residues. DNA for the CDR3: TGCGCCAGCAGCTTGACGTCAGGGGGCTATGGCTACACCTTC. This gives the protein CASSLTSGGYGYTF. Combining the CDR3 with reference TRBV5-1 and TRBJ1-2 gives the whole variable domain KAGVTQTPRYLIKTRGQQVTLSCSPISGHRSVSWYQQTPGQGLQFLFEYFSETQRNKGNFPGRFSGRQFSNSRSEMNVSTLELGDSALYLCASSLTSGGYGYTFGSGTRLTVV.

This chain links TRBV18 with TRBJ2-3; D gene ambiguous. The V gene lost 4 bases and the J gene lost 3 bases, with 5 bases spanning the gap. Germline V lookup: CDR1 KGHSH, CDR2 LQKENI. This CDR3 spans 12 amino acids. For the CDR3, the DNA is TGTGCCAGCTCACTAGTAACAGATACGCAGTATTTT. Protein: CASSLVTDTQYF.

In DNA form, the CDR3 reads TGCGCCAGCAGCGCCGGGACAGGTGATCAGCCCCAGCATTTT. Translating gives CASSAGTGDQPQHF. The V and J genes are TRBV5-1 and TRBJ1-5; 8 bases are shared with TRBD1. Germline V gene data show CDR1 as SGHRS and CDR2 as YFSETQ. V trimming: 4 bases; J trimming: 5 bases; junction bases outside the gene matches: 5. This CDR3 has 14 residues.

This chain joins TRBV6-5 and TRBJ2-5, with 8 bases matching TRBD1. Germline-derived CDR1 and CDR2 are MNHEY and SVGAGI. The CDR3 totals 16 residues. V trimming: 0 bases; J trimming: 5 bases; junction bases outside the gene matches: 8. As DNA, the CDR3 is TGTGCCAGCAGTTACTCGATTGGACAGGGAGCGGAGACCCAGTACTTC. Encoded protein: CASSYSIGQGAETQYF.

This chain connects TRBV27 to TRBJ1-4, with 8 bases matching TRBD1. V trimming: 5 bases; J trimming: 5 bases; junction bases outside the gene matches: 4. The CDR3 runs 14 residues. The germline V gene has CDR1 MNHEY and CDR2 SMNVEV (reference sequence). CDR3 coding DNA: TGTGCCAGCAGTACGACAGGGGCGAATGAAAAACTGTTTTTT. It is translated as CASSTTGANEKLFF. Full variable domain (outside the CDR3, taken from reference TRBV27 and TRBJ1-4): EAQVTQNPRYLITVTGKKLTVTCSQNMNHEYMSWYRQDPGLGLRQIYYSMNVEVTDKGDVPEGYKVSRKEKRNFPLILESPSPNQTSLYFCASSTTGANEKLFFGSGTQLSVL.

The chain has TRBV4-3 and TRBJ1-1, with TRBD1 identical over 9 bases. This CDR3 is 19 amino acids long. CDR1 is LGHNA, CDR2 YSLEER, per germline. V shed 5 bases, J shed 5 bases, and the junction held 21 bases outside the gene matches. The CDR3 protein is CASSTQAAGNVGQGTEAFF. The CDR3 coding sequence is TGCGCCAGCAGCACTCAAGCCGCCGGTAATGTGGGACAGGGAACTGAAGCTTTCTTT.

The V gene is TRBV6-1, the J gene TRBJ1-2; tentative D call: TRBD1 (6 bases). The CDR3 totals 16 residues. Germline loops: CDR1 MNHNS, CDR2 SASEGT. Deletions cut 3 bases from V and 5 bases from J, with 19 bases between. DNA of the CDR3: TGTGCCAGCAGTGACATATCGGGGGGCGCGAGGTATGGCTACACCTTC. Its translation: CASSDISGGARYGYTF.

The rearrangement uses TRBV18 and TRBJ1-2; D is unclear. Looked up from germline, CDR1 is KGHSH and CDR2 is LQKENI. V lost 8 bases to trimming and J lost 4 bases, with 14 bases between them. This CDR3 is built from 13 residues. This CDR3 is CASQEVRLYGYTF. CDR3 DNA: TGTGCCAGCCAGGAGGTGCGTCTCTATGGCTACACCTTC.

CDR3 sequence (DNA): TGCAGCGTACTAGCGAGGTCTTCCTACGAGCAGTACTTC. The encoded protein is CSVLARSSYEQYF. The chain carries TRBV29-1 and TRBJ2-7; 7 nucleotides line up with TRBD2. The germline V gene encodes CDR1 SQVTM and CDR2 ANQGSEA. Trimming removed 6 bases from V and 1 base from J; junction bases left unmatched: 6. This CDR3 contains 13 residues.

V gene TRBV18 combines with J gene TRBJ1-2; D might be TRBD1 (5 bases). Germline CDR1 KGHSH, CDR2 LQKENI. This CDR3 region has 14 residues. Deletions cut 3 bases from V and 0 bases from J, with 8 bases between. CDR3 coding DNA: TGTGCCAGCTCACCCTCGACAGCTAACTATGGCTACACCTTC. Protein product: CASSPSTANYGYTF.

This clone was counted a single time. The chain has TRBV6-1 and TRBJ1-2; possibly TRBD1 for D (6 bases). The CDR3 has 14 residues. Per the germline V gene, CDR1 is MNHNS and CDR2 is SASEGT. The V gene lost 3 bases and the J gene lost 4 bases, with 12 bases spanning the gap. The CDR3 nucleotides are TGTGCCAGCAGTGACCGGACAGCATCCTATGGCTACACCTTC. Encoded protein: CASSDRTASYGYTF.

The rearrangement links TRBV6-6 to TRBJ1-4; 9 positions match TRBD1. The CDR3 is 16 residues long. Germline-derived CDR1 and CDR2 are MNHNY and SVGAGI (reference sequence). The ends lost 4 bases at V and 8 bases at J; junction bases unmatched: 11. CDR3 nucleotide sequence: TGTGCCAGCAGTTCAAATATGGACAGGGGCAACGAAAAACTGTTTTTT. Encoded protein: CASSSNMDRGNEKLFF.

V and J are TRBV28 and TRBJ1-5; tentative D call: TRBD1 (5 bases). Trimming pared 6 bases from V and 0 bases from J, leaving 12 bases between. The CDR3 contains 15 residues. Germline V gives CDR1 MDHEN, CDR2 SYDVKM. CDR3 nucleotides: TGTGCCAGCAGGTCGACAGAATATAGCAATCAGCCCCAGCATTTT. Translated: CASRSTEYSNQPQHF.

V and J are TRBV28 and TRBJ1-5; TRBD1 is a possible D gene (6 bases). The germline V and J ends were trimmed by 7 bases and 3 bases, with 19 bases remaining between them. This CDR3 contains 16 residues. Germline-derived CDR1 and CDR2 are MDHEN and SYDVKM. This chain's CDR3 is CASIGGGDFYNQPQHF. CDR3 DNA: TGTGCCAGCATCGGGGGGGGCGATTTTTACAATCAGCCCCAGCATTTT.